Below are 20 T cell receptor beta chains sequenced from a single sample in a study of PD-1 blockade in classical Hodgkin lymphoma. Every patient had relapsed following autologous stem cell transplantation, and cohorts differed in brentuximab vedotin exposure. Clones were sequenced by immunoSEQ multiplex PCR, and TCRdb holds only the in-frame ones, with some missing. The sample yields 50,000 to 75,000 clones, 70% to 90% seen once. The sequencing here drew on peripheral blood mononuclear cells (PBMCs), taken before the second cycle of nivolumab. These receptors came from a human donor with classical Hodgkin lymphoma.

The J gene is TRBJ2-2, the V gene TRBV6-1, with unresolved D. This CDR3 has 14 amino acids. Germline CDR1 MNHNS, CDR2 SASEGT. V was shortened by 8 bases and J by 0 bases, with 10 bases between the two germline ends. The CDR3 region is CASGEQPNTGELFF. The CDR3 DNA reads TGTGCCAGCGGGGAACAGCCGAACACCGGGGAGCTGTTTTTT.

The V call is TRBV6-4, the J call TRBJ1-2; 8 nucleotides line up with TRBD1. The CDR3 sequence is 14 residues long. Germline loops: CDR1 MRHNA, CDR2 SNTAGT. Germline trimming cut 6 bases from V and 7 bases from J; bases unmatched to any gene: 10. The CDR3 loop is CASSRTGQGSGYTF. For the CDR3, the DNA is TGTGCCAGCAGCCGGACAGGGCAGGGGTCTGGCTACACCTTC.

This clone has only one observation. The J gene is TRBJ2-5, the V gene TRBV19; 9 nucleotides agree with TRBD1. The CDR3 consists of 17 residues. The V gene's germline CDR1 is LNHDA and CDR2 SQIVND (reference sequence). V was pared by 3 bases and J by 4 bases, with 12 bases of the junction left unmatched. This CDR3 reads CASSMFTGGLGRETQYF. In nucleotides, the CDR3 is TGTGCCAGTAGTATGTTTACAGGGGGCCTTGGAAGAGAGACCCAGTACTTC.

The rearrangement joins TRBV7-9 to TRBJ1-1; weak D call: TRBD1 (6 bases). This CDR3 contains 13 residues. Germline values: CDR1 SEHNR, CDR2 FQNEAQ (reference sequence). Deletions cut 2 bases from V and 5 bases from J, with 9 bases between. The CDR3 coding sequence is TGTGCCAGCAGCTTACAGGGGCGTACTGAAGCTTTCTTT. It translates to CASSLQGRTEAFF.

The V call is TRBV28, the J call TRBJ1-4; D gene uncertain. V lost 6 bases and J 0 bases, leaving 11 bases between the germline ends. The CDR3 totals 15 residues. The germline V gene has CDR1 MDHEN and CDR2 SYDVKM. The CDR3 DNA sequence: TGTGCCAGCAGCTTTCGACAAGCAACTAATGAAAAACTGTTTTTT. As protein: CASSFRQATNEKLFF.

The chain links TRBV19 to TRBJ2-3; 8 nucleotides line up with TRBD2. CDR3 size: 17 residues. V lost 6 bases to trimming and J lost 0 bases; unmatched junction nucleotides: 11. CDR1 and CDR2 from the germline V gene are LNHDA and SQIVND (reference sequence). CDR3 sequence (DNA): TGTGCCAGTAGGGACTTTAGCGGGGCCTTTAGCACAGATACGCAGTATTTT. Its protein is CASRDFSGAFSTDTQYF.

This clone turned up a few times. This sequence joins TRBV30 and TRBJ1-2, with D possibly TRBD1 on 5 matching bases. V shed 4 bases and J shed 3 bases, with 9 bases lying between them. Germline V gives CDR1 GTSNPN, CDR2 SVGIG (reference sequence). There are 12 residues in the CDR3. The chain's CDR3 is CAWTQGDYGYTF. The CDR3 nucleotides are TGTGCCTGGACTCAGGGTGACTATGGCTACACCTTC.

The rearrangement uses TRBV10-1 and TRBJ2-2, with 11 nucleotides matching TRBD2. Germline trimming cut 3 bases from V and 4 bases from J; bases unmatched to any gene: 10. Looked up from germline, CDR1 is WNHNN and CDR2 is SYGVQD (reference sequence). The CDR3 is made up of 18 amino acids. CDR3 sequence: CASSETLGTSGTTGELFF. CDR3 nucleotides: TGCGCCAGCAGTGAAACCCTTGGGACTAGCGGAACCACCGGGGAGCTGTTTTTT.

V gene TRBV7-9 combines with J gene TRBJ2-5; no definite D call. The V and J ends lost 5 bases and 2 bases respectively, with 12 bases between them. The CDR3 length is 14 residues. Germline CDR1 SEHNR, CDR2 FQNEAQ (reference sequence). Here the CDR3 DNA reads TGTGCCAGCAGCCTTTTTCTCGATCAAGAGACCCAGTACTTC. Translated, it gives CASSLFLDQETQYF.

This chain links TRBV5-1 with TRBJ1-4; 7 positions match TRBD1. Trimming cost V 0 bases and J 5 bases; bases outside gene matches: 4. Looked up from germline, CDR1 is SGHRS and CDR2 is YFSETQ. This CDR3 region has 15 residues. The CDR3 spells CASSLGTGQNEKLFF. CDR3 in DNA: TGCGCCAGCAGCTTGGGCACGGGACAGAATGAAAAACTGTTTTTT. Full variable domain (outside the CDR3, taken from reference TRBV5-1 and TRBJ1-4): KAGVTQTPRYLIKTRGQQVTLSCSPISGHRSVSWYQQTPGQGLQFLFEYFSETQRNKGNFPGRFSGRQFSNSRSEMNVSTLELGDSALYLCASSLGTGQNEKLFFGSGTQLSVL.

The chain carries TRBV6-4 and TRBJ2-3; D ambiguous. This CDR3 is 15 amino acids long. The V and J ends lost 2 bases and 1 base respectively, with 10 bases between them. The germline CDR1 and CDR2 sequences are MRHNA and SNTAGT. CDR3 sequence reads: CASSDGVGGTDTQYF. The CDR3 DNA reads as TGTGCCAGCAGTGACGGGGTTGGAGGCACAGATACGCAGTATTTT.

J is TRBJ2-3 and V is TRBV5-1; 9 bases match TRBD2. With 2 bases clipped from V and 2 bases from J, the junction kept 3 bases outside the gene matches. The CDR3 covers 15 residues. CDR1 SGHRS and CDR2 YFSETQ come from the germline V gene. The CDR3: CASSFSGGATDTQYF. CDR3 coding DNA: TGCGCCAGCAGCTTTAGCGGGGGTGCCACAGATACGCAGTATTTT. The full variable domain, rest sourced from reference TRBV5-1 and TRBJ2-3, is KAGVTQTPRYLIKTRGQQVTLSCSPISGHRSVSWYQQTPGQGLQFLFEYFSETQRNKGNFPGRFSGRQFSNSRSEMNVSTLELGDSALYLCASSFSGGATDTQYFGPGTRLTVL.

V is TRBV30 and J is TRBJ1-5; TRBD1 matches 11 bases. V shed 5 bases, J shed 4 bases, and the junction held 7 bases outside the gene matches. CDR1 and CDR2 (germline): GTSNPN, SVGIG (reference sequence). CDR3 length: 15 amino acids. Here the CDR3 DNA reads TGTGCCTGGGCGGGACAGGGGGGCCCGAATCAGCCCCAGCATTTT. This codes for CAWAGQGGPNQPQHF. The full variable domain, completed using reference TRBV30 and TRBJ1-5, is SQTIHQWPATLVQPVGSPLSLECTVEGTSNPNLYWYRQAAGRGLQLLFYSVGIGQISSEVPQNLSASRPQDRQFILSSKKLLLSDSGFYLCAWAGQGGPNQPQHFGDGTRLSIL.

This sequence joins TRBV7-9 and TRBJ2-3; D is undetermined. Germline loops: CDR1 SEHNR, CDR2 FQNEAQ (reference sequence). The CDR3 runs to 14 residues. Between the trimmed V and J ends, which lost 5 bases and 4 bases, there was a span of 13 bases. The CDR3 nucleotides are TGTGCCAGCAGCCCCCCCCTATCAGCAGATACGCAGTATTTT. This translates into CASSPPLSADTQYF.

The chain combines TRBV7-2 with TRBJ1-2, with a tentative D call TRBD1 (5 bases). Germline CDR1 reads SGHTA; CDR2 reads FQGNSA. This CDR3 contains 15 residues. Trimming stripped 5 bases from V and 2 bases from J, with 15 bases between. The CDR3 nucleotides read TGTGCCAGCAGCCCATCCACGACAGTCAACTATGGCTACACCTTC. As protein: CASSPSTTVNYGYTF.

This clone was picked up one time. The genes are TRBV2 and TRBJ2-7; 10 bases agree with TRBD2. Germline loops: CDR1 SNHLY, CDR2 FYNNEI. V lost 5 bases, J lost 2 bases, and 15 bases stayed unmatched. CDR3 length: 18 amino acids. The DNA for the CDR3 is TGTGCCAGCAGTAATTCATCCACTTGGGGACTAGCGCCCTACGAGCAGTACTTC. Its translation is CASSNSSTWGLAPYEQYF.

The CDR3 DNA sequence: TGTGCCAGCAGCTTAGACGGGTCGCCCTACGAGCAGTACTTC. The encoded protein is CASSLDGSPYEQYF. The rearrangement links TRBV11-2 to TRBJ2-7; D is ambiguous. This CDR3 spans 14 amino acids. V was clipped by 0 bases and J by 2 bases, with 8 bases between them. CDR1 is SGHAT and CDR2 is FQNNGV in the germline V gene.

The chain joins TRBV5-1 to TRBJ2-1; 11 bases line up with TRBD2. The V and J ends lost 4 bases and 6 bases, in that order; junction bases with no gene match: 6. The length of the CDR3 is 15 residues. The germline V gene encodes CDR1 SGHRS and CDR2 YFSETQ. The CDR3 region has the DNA TGCGCCAGCAGCCTGGCTAGCGGGGGGACCAATGAGCAGTTCTTC. Encoded protein: CASSLASGGTNEQFF.

The V gene is TRBV29-1, the J gene TRBJ1-1, with TRBD1 as a possible D gene (6 bases). CDR3 length: 13 residues. Trimming pared 7 bases from V and 3 bases from J, leaving 15 bases between. Germline CDR1 and CDR2: SQVTM and ANQGSEA. The CDR3 loop reads CSALGGGYTEAFF. CDR3 nucleotides: TGCAGCGCCCTAGGGGGTGGATACACTGAAGCTTTCTTT.

The chain carries TRBV28 and TRBJ2-7; a possible D gene is TRBD1 (7 bases). The V gene lost 6 bases and the J gene lost 4 bases, with 16 bases spanning the gap. Germline-derived CDR1 and CDR2 are MDHEN and SYDVKM. The CDR3 runs to 14 residues. This CDR3 is CASRDPTGRYEQYF. The CDR3 DNA follows: TGTGCCAGCAGGGATCCGACAGGGAGGTACGAGCAGTACTTC.